The rows below give T cell receptor beta chains drawn from one sample of a study of T cell responses to AZD1222 COVID-19 vaccine. TCRdb's table, derived via immunoSEQ multiplex PCR, lists solely in-frame clones and lacks some. The table has 160,000 or so clones, more than 80% seen once; the top ten hold 3.5% to 5.5%. Sequenced material: peripheral blood, taken 28 days after the second dose of the MenACWY control vaccine. Every receptor here comes from an adult who received the MenACWY meningococcal vaccine as a control. CDR3s include the opening cysteine and the closing phenylalanine or tryptophan. A D gene is named only where the DNA matches it firmly. Size is omitted from some rows. Given values are once, few, many or a class for expanded clones.

V	size	D	J	DNA	CDR3
TRBV5-5	.	.	TRBJ2-6	TGTGCCAGCACCCCTATTCTGGCTGGGGCCAACGTCCTGACTTTC	CASTPILAGANVLTF
TRBV19	.	.	TRBJ1-2	TGTGCCAGTAGTAGGTCTAACTATGGCTACACCTTC	CASSRSNYGYTF
TRBV10-3	.	TRBD2	TRBJ2-1	TGTGCCATCGGCCGGACTAGCGGGATCGTGGGTCGGCCCAATGAGCAGTTCTTC	CAIGRTSGIVGRPNEQFF
TRBV6-5	.	.	TRBJ1-1	TGTGCCAGCAGTTACTCCTGGGACTCCCGGGGGACTGAAGCTTTCTTT	CASSYSWDSRGTEAFF
TRBV9	.	.	TRBJ2-5	TGTGCCAGCAGCGCCCACCCCACTGGATTTGGGACCCAGTACTTC	CASSAHPTGFGTQYF
TRBV7-9	once	.	TRBJ1-2	TGTGCCAGCAGCCCTCCGGGACGGATCTATGGCTACACCTTC	CASSPPGRIYGYTF
TRBV28	.	TRBD1	TRBJ1-1	TGTGCCAGCTGGACAGGGGCCCTGAACACTGAAGCTTTCTTT	CASWTGALNTEAFF
TRBV9	.	TRBD2	TRBJ2-1	TGTGCCAGCAGCGTAGATCGGGAGGCTTACAATGAGCAGTTCTTC	CASSVDREAYNEQFF
TRBV30	.	.	TRBJ1-6	TGTGCCTGGAGTGACTGGGAGGGATCACCCCTCCACTTT	CAWSDWEGSPLHF
TRBV11-3	.	TRBD2	TRBJ2-3	TGTGCCAGCAGTCCATTTAGCGGGACTGATACGCAGTATTTT	CASSPFSGTDTQYF
TRBV19	.	.	TRBJ1-5	TGTGCCAGTAGTTCCCGGGACATGGACCTTTATAGCAATCAGCCCCAGCATTTT	CASSSRDMDLYSNQPQHF
TRBV19	.	.	TRBJ1-1	TGTGCCAGTAGTATAGTGTGGGCCCCGGGAGGGACTGAAGCTTTCTTT	CASSIVWAPGGTEAFF
TRBV4-2	.	.	TRBJ1-2	TGTGCCAGCAGCCGTGTTGTGGATGGTGGCTACACCTTC	CASSRVVDGGYTF
TRBV2	few	.	TRBJ2-7	TGTGCCAGCAGTGAAGTATTTCCGGACTTTGGGCAAGGATTTTCCTACGAGCAGTACTTC	CASSEVFPDFGQGFSYEQYF
TRBV19	.	.	TRBJ1-2	TGTGCCAGTAGTCCCCGAGTCGGCTATGGCTACACCTTC	CASSPRVGYGYTF
TRBV24-1	.	.	TRBJ2-3	TGTGCCACCAGTGATTTAAGAGACACGCAGTATTTT	CATSDLRDTQYF
TRBV19	.	.	TRBJ2-2	TGTGCCAGTAGTATAGATACGGGTTGGGAGCTGTTTTTT	CASSIDTGWELFF
TRBV3-1/TRBV3-2	.	.	TRBJ1-2	TGTGCCAGCAGCCAAGATTATTCGGGAGCTAACTATGGCTACACCTTC	CASSQDYSGANYGYTF
TRBV7-2	.	.	TRBJ1-4	TGTGCCAGCAGCTTATCCGACTGGGCTGAAAAACTGTTTTTT	CASSLSDWAEKLFF
TRBV2	.	.	TRBJ2-7	TGTGCCAGCAGCAGGGGTGACTACGAGCAGTACTTC	CASSRGDYEQYF
TRBV28	few	.	TRBJ1-4	TGTGCCAGCAGTTTAAGTCAGTCAACTAATGAAAAACTGTTTTTT	CASSLSQSTNEKLFF
TRBV6-5	.	TRBD2	TRBJ2-7	TGTGCCAGCAGGACTCTTACTAGCGGGGGTTACGAGCAGTACTTC	CASRTLTSGGYEQYF